Described below is a single T cell receptor (beta chain) sequence and its context. Its antigen remains unknown. Trimming pared 6 bases from V and 2 bases from J, leaving 13 bases between. Germline lookup yields CDR1 MNHNS and CDR2 SASEGT. The CDR3 is made up of 14 amino acids. TCRdb keeps only in-frame clones here, not all; method: immunoSEQ multiplex PCR. The sample lists 84,000 or so clones, roughly 92% seen once, with 0.3% in the top ten. This entry is derived from a study of graft-versus-host responses after intestinal transplantation. As for the study in general: Isolated intestinal, liver-intestinal, or multivisceral transplants were what recipients had. Recipients uniformly received anti-thymocyte globulin induction, followed by tacrolimus and steroids for 3 to 4 years. Findings and caveats of the study: Early after transplant, HvG declines were associated with peak levels of circulating GvH clones.

The receptor was derived from a human donor who received an intestinal transplant. Here the sequenced sample was unstimulated CD4+ T cells sorted from spleen or lymph node cells, taken before intestinal transplant. This rearrangement joins TRBV6-1 to TRBJ1-2, with a weak D call TRBD1 (5 bases). CDR3 region: CASSDRQGNYGYTF. As DNA, the CDR3 is TGTGCCAGCAGCGACAGACAAGGGAACTATGGCTACACCTTC.